This section outlines one T cell receptor beta chain sequence together with its context. Its antigen remains unidentified. The source of the sample is a study of cytomegalovirus exposure and HLA in healthy donors. CDR1 and CDR2 (germline): SGHRS, YFSETQ. This CDR3 spans 19 amino acids. V shed 2 bases, J shed 0 bases, and the junction held 8 bases outside the gene matches. Primers: 60 Vbeta forward and 13 Jbeta reverse. Methods used by the authors: Around 9.9 million shared chains were among the 60 million to 80 million unique TCR beta chains that a later analysis counted. Only in-frame clones appear in the TCRdb table, and some are missing; sequencing was by immunoSEQ multiplex PCR. That table supplies the V and J calls and clone size; D and trimming were determined from the DNA. The sample includes over 100,000 clones, approximately 72% seen only once; the top ten take about 1.5%. Points from the study as a whole: With further analysis later on, most CMV-associated TCR beta chains appeared HLA-restricted. Follow-up analysis found HLA locus-dependent TCR association rates, highest for DRB1 and lowest for HLA-C. Across donors, sequencing depth was assumed by presence/absence analyses to be roughly uniform.

Sequenced sample: PBMCs. The chain is built from TRBV5-1 and TRBJ2-6, with 10 nucleotides matching TRBD1. The source is a man younger than 35 in good health and CMV-seronegative. The CDR3 reads CASSLRGTGVSSGANVLTF. CDR3 nucleotides: TGCGCCAGCAGCTTACGCGGGACAGGGGTGAGCTCTGGGGCCAACGTCCTGACTTTC.